This entry lists 2 T cell receptor beta chains sequenced from one sample in a study of blood T cell repertoires in COVID-19. Clones were sequenced by immunoSEQ multiplex PCR, and TCRdb holds only the in-frame ones, with some missing. The sample carries 140,000 or so clones, approximately 89% recorded once. Input material: peripheral blood. These TCRs come from a human donor in a cohort sampled during active COVID-19.

The V and J genes are TRBV2 and TRBJ1-5; the match to TRBD1 covers 8 bases. The V gene's germline CDR1 is SNHLY and CDR2 FYNNEI. The CDR3 consists of 15 residues. With 7 bases clipped from V and 6 bases from J, the junction kept 11 bases outside the gene matches. CDR3 DNA: TGTGCCAGCAACGGACTTCAGGGGGCTAGTCAGCCCCAGCATTTT. It codes for CASNGLQGASQPQHF.

In nucleotides, the CDR3 is TGTGCCAGCAGCGTTACAGGGAGCACTGAAGCTTTCTTT. Protein product: CASSVTGSTEAFF. The chain has TRBV9 and TRBJ1-1, with a tentative D call TRBD1 (6 bases). V lost 2 bases and J 4 bases, leaving 9 bases between the germline ends. This CDR3 has 13 amino acids. Germline loops: CDR1 SGDLS, CDR2 YYNGEE.